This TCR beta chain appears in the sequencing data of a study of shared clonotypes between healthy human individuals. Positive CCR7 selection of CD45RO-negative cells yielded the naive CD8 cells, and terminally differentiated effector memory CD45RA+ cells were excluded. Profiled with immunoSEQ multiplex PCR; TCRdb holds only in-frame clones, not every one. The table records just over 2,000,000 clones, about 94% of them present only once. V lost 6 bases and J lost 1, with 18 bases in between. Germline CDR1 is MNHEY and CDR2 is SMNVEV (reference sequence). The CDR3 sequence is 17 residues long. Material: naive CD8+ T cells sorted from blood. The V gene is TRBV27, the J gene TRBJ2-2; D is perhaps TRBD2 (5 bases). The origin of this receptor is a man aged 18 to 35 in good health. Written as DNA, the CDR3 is TGTGCCAGCAGGCCCCTGAGGGCTTATGGGAACACCGGGGAGCTGTTTTTT. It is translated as CASRPLRAYGNTGELFF.